Listed below are T cell receptor beta chains from one sample, sequenced in a study of T cell changes during pregnancy in multiple sclerosis. Using immunoSEQ multiplex PCR, the repertoire was profiled, and TCRdb retains in-frame clones only, with some absent. There are tens of thousands of clones in the sample; 85% to 95% occur only once, and approximately 1.2% lies in the top ten. Material: peripheral blood. The receptors derive from a female donor with multiple sclerosis, enrolled in a pregnancy study. Both conserved end residues are part of each CDR3. The D gene is left open where the match is weak. A row's size may be missing; if present it is once, few, many or a size class.

clone size,J gene,V gene,D gene,CDR3 DNA,CDR3 protein
NA,TRBJ2-3,TRBV29-1,NA,TGCAGCGGAGGGGGGACGCCAACTAGAAGCACAGATACGCAGTATTTT,CSGGGTPTRSTDTQYF
NA,TRBJ1-2,TRBV6-5,NA,TGTGCCAGCAGTGGGGGGACATTGGAAGGCTACACCTTC,CASSGGTLEGYTF
NA,TRBJ1-4,TRBV27,NA,TGTGCCAGCAGTTCACCTCAGGACAGACTAGATAATGAAAAACTGTTTTTT,CASSSPQDRLDNEKLFF
few,TRBJ1-5,TRBV14,NA,TGTGCCAGCAGCCAATCAAATCAGCCCCAGCATTTT,CASSQSNQPQHF
NA,TRBJ1-6,TRBV4-1,NA,TGCGCCAGCAGCTCCTCTGGGGCCAGGAATAATTCACCCCTCCACTTT,CASSSSGARNNSPLHF
NA,TRBJ1-3,TRBV7-8,NA,TGTGCCAGCAGCTTAAATTCAGGCTCTGGAAACACCATATATTTT,CASSLNSGSGNTIYF
once,TRBJ1-4,TRBV19,TRBD1,TGTGCCAGTAATTCCGGGACAGGGGATGAAAAACTGTTTTTT,CASNSGTGDEKLFF
NA,TRBJ2-1,TRBV7-9,NA,TGTGCCAGCGGTGGTTCCTACAATGAGCAGTTCTTC,CASGGSYNEQFF
NA,TRBJ2-5,TRBV2,NA,TGTGCCAGCAGTGAAGACGTGGAGACCCAGTACTTC,CASSEDVETQYF
NA,TRBJ2-7,TRBV6-6,TRBD2,TGTGCCAGCACTAGCGGGAACTCCTACGAGCAGTACTTC,CASTSGNSYEQYF